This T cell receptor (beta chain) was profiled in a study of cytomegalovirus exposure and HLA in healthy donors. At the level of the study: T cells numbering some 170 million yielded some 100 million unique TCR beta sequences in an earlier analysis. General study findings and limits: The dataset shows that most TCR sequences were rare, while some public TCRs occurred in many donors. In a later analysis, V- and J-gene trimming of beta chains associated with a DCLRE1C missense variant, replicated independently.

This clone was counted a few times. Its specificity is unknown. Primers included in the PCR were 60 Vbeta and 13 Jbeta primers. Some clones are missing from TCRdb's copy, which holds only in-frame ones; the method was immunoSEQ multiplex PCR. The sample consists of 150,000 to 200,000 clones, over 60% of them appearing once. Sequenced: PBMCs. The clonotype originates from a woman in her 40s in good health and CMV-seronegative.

The CDR3 coding sequence is TGTGCCAGCTCACTACTCGACACGGCTAATCAGCCCCAGCATTTT. This gives the protein CASSLLDTANQPQHF. The rearrangement joins TRBV18 to TRBJ1-5; D is ambiguous. V was cut by 4 bases and J by 4 bases, with 14 bases left in between. The CDR3 is 15 amino acids. Germline V gene data show CDR1 as KGHSH and CDR2 as LQKENI.